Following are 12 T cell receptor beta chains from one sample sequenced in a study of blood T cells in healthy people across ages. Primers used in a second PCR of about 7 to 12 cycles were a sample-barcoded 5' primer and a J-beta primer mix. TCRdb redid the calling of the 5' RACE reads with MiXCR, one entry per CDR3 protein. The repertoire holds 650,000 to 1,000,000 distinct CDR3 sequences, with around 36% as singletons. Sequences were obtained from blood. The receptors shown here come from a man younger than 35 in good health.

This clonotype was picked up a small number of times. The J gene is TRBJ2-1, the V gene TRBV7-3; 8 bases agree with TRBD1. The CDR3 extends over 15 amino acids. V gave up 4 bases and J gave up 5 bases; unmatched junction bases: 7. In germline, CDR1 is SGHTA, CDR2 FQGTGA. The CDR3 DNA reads TGTGCCAGCAGCTCCTCGGACAGGGTTCACAATGAGCAGTTCTTC. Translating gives CASSSSDRVHNEQFF.

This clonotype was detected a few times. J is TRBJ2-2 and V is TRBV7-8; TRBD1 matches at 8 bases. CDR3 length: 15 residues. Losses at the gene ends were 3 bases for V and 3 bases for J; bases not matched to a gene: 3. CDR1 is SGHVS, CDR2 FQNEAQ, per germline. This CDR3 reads CASSLGQADTGELFF. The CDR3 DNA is TGTGCCAGCAGCTTGGGACAGGCGGACACCGGGGAGCTGTTTTTT.

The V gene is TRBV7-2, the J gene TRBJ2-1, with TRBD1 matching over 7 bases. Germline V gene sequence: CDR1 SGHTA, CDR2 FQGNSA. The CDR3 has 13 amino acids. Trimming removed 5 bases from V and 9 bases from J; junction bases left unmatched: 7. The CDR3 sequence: CASSPDREGEQFF. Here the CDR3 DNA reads TGTGCCAGCAGCCCAGACAGGGAAGGTGAGCAGTTCTTC.

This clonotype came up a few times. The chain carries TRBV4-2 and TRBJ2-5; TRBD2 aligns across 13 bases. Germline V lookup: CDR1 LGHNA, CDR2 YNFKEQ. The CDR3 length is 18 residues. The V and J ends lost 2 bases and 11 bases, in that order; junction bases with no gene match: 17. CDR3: CASSQTTSGGGLYNEQYF. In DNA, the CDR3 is TGTGCCAGCAGCCAAACAACTAGCGGGGGGGGCCTCTACAATGAGCAGTACTTC.

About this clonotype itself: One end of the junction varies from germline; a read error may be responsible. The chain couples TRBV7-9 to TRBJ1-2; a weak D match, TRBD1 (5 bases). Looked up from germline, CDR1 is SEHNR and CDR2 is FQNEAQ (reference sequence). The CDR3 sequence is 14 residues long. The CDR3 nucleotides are TGTGCCAGCAGCTTAGGCCAGGGTACGTCAGGCTACGCCTTC. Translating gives CASSLGQGTSGYAF.

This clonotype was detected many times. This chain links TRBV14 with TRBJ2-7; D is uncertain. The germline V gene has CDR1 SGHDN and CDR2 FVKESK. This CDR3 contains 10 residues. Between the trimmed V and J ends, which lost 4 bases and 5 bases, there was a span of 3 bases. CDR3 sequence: CASSLHEQYF. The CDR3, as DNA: TGTGCCAGCAGCCTCCACGAGCAGTACTTC. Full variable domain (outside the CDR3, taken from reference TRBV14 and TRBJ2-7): EAGVTQFPSHSVIEKGQTVTLRCDPISGHDNLYWYRRVMGKEIKFLLHFVKESKQDESGMPNNRFLAERTGGTYSTLKVQPAELEDSGVYFCASSLHEQYFGPGTRLTVT.

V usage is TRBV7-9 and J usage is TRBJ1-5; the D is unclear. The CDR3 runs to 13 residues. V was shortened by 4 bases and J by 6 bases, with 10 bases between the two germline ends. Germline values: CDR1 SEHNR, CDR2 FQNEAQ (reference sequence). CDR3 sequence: CASSYDGPQPQHF. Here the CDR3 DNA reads TGTGCCAGCAGCTACGACGGACCTCAGCCCCAGCATTTT.

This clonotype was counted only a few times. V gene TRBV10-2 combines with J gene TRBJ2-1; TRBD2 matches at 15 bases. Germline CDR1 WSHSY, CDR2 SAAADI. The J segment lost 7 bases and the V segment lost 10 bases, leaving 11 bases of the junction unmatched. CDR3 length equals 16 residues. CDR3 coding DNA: TGCGCCACCGAGTACGCCGGGACTAGCGGGGGGAATGAGCAGTTCTTC. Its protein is CATEYAGTSGGNEQFF.

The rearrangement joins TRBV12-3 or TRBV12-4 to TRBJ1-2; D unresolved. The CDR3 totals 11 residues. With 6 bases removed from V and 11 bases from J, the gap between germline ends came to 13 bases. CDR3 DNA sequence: TGTGCCAGCAGAGGTGTTGGTGGGTACACCTTC. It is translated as CASRGVGGYTF.

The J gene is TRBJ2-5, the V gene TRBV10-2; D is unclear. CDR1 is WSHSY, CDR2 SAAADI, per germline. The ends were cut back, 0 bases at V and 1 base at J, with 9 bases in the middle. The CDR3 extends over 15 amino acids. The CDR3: CASSESVASQETQYF. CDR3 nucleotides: TGCGCCAGCAGTGAGTCGGTAGCCAGCCAAGAGACCCAGTACTTC.

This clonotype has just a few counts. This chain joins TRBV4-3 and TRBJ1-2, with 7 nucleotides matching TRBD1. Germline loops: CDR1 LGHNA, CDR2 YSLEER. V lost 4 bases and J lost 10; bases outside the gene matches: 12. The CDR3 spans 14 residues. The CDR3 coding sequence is TGCGCCAGCAGCCCTTCTGGGACAGCCGTGATCTACACCTTC. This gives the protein CASSPSGTAVIYTF.

The DNA for the CDR3 is TGTGCCAGCAGTTCTCCGGGACGGGTAAACATTCAGTACTTC. Protein product: CASSSPGRVNIQYF. The chain couples TRBV12-3 or TRBV12-4 to TRBJ2-4; D tentatively reads TRBD1 or TRBD2 (5 bases each). V lost 4 bases and J lost 6, with 13 bases in between. The CDR3 length is 14 residues.